The next 5 T cell receptor beta chains were all read from a single sample in a study of T-cell memory formation after mild COVID-19 (dated by TCRdb to 2020 to 2022). Library generation was performed with 5' RACE. For sequencing, an Illumina NovaSeq 6000 was employed. TCRdb ran its own pipeline on the public reads, namely fastp trimming at Q25 and MiXCR clone calling, and kept in-frame beta chains. Under each unique CDR3 protein, matching rows form one entry showing the most common genes and DNA. This sample is represented by 150,000 or so distinct CDR3 sequences; roughly 15% of them were singletons. Of the sample, 13% to 15% is held by the ten largest clones. The specimen was PBMCs or a T cell subset sorted from them (not recorded which). The receptors derive from an adult woman who had mild COVID-19 (a few samples of this study predate the infection). The sample titles of this study are shuffled in the database, so cell type and time point are left out; the donor was told from shared clones.

This clonotype showed up just once. CDR3 coding DNA: TGCGCCAGCAGCCACCGAGGGAGTTCCTCTTACAATGAGCAGTTCTTC. This encodes CASSHRGSSSYNEQFF. This chain joins TRBV4-3 and TRBJ2-1, with D possibly being TRBD2 (5 bases). The CDR3 length is 16 residues. Germline loops: CDR1 LGHNA, CDR2 YSLEER. Deletions cut 3 bases from V and 4 bases from J, with 16 bases between.

This clonotype was counted at least ten times. The chain combines TRBV29-1 with TRBJ2-5, with D uncertain. The germline gives CDR1 SQVTM, CDR2 ANQGSEA. Trimming removed 0 bases from V and 2 bases from J, with 7 bases in between. The CDR3 contains 13 residues. The CDR3 loop is CSVEEWRQETQYF. As DNA, the CDR3 is TGCAGCGTTGAAGAATGGCGGCAAGAGACCCAGTACTTC. The full variable domain, with the rest looked up from reference TRBV29-1 and TRBJ2-5, is SAVISQKPSRDICQRGTSLTIQCQVDSQVTMMFWYRQQPGQSLTLIATANQGSEATYESGFVIDKFPISRPNLTFSTLTVSNMSPEDSSIYLCSVEEWRQETQYFGPGTRLLVL.

V is TRBV12-3 or TRBV12-4 and J is TRBJ2-1; D unclear. Trimming removed 3 bases at V and 8 bases at J, with 5 bases between. There are 11 residues in the CDR3. The CDR3 spells CASSFRYEQFF. CDR3 in DNA: TGTGCCAGCAGTTTCCGGTATGAGCAGTTCTTC.

A few counts support this clonotype. The chain recombines TRBV7-2 with TRBJ2-3; 10 nucleotides line up with TRBD2. In germline, CDR1 is SGHTA, CDR2 FQGNSA. CDR3 length: 16 amino acids. V shed 2 bases and J 2 bases; nucleotides not matched to a gene: 4. DNA of the CDR3: TGTGCCAGCAGCTTAAGGCTAGCGGGAGACACAGATACGCAGTATTTT. Encoded protein: CASSLRLAGDTDTQYF.

The gene calls are TRBV20-1 and TRBJ1-3, with D unclear. Trimming took 1 base from V and 4 from J, leaving 5 bases between them. Germline V gene sequence: CDR1 DFQATT, CDR2 SNEGSKA (reference sequence). The CDR3 spans 12 residues. CDR3 sequence reads: CSARVRGNTIYF. Here the CDR3 DNA reads TGCAGTGCTAGAGTAAGGGGAAACACCATATATTTT.